This T cell receptor beta chain was found in a study of cytomegalovirus exposure and HLA in healthy donors. Across the study: From HLA-typed donors, an early data release held some 80 million unique TCRs.

CDR3 size: 16 residues. The ends were cut back, 4 bases at V and 9 bases at J, with 22 bases in the middle. Germline V gene data show CDR1 as SEHNR and CDR2 as FQNEAQ (reference sequence). PCR used 60 Vbeta primers and 13 Jbeta primers. The data were produced by immunoSEQ multiplex PCR, yet TCRdb's version contains in-frame clones alone and is incomplete. The sample consists of about 200,000 clones, around 75% of them appearing once. Turning to this clone: Its matching antigen is unknown.

Study-wide results and limits: A list of 164 TCR beta chains associated with cytomegalovirus was given. There were several of the most significant clusters that appeared linked to common viral pathogens in a later analysis.

Sequencing used PBMCs. This TCR derives from a male donor in good health and CMV-seropositive. This chain joins TRBV7-9 and TRBJ1-5; D remains ambiguous. CDR3 residues: CASSSARSVSVGPQHF. The CDR3 bases are TGTGCCAGCAGCTCAGCCAGAAGCGTGTCCGTGGGGCCCCAGCATTTT.